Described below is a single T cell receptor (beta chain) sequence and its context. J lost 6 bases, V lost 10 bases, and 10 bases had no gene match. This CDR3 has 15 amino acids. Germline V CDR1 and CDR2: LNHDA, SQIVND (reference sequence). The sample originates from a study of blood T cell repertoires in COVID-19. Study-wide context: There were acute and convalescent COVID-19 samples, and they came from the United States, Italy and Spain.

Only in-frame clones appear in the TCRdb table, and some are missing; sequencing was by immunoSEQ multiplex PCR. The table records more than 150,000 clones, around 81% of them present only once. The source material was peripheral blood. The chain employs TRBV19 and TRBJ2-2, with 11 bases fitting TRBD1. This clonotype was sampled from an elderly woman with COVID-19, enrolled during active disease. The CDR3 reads CATFSGTGGAGELFF. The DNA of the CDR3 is TGTGCCACGTTTTCCGGGACAGGGGGTGCCGGGGAGCTGTTTTTT.